Each of the 5 T cell receptor beta chains below was sequenced from the same sample in a study of molecular identifiers for immune sequencing clone quantification. TCRdb used MiXCR to reprocess the PCR reads, holding one entry per CDR3 protein. The profile shows roughly 86,000 distinct CDR3 sequences, around 17% of them singletons. Sequences were obtained from naive CD8+ T cells from blood, with Jurkat cell RNA spiked in. Specified subset: FACS-sorted CD8+CD4-CCR7+CD45RA+ naive T cells. The receptors stem from a human donor in good health. Some libraries in this study had Jurkat cell RNA spiked in.

In its sample, this clonotype was seen many times. The chain has TRBV19 and TRBJ1-1; D gene uncertain. From germline, CDR1 is LNHDA and CDR2 SQIVND (reference sequence). The CDR3 has 15 residues. V was cut by 3 bases and J by 4 bases, with 15 bases left in between. As DNA, the CDR3 is TGTGCCAGTAGTATCTCGGTATGGCGGGGCACTGAAGCTTTCTTT. As protein: CASSISVWRGTEAFF.

The table lists this clonotype with many counts. The gene calls are TRBV4-3 and TRBJ2-1; D possibly corresponds to TRBD2 (6 bases). V dropped 4 bases and J dropped 0 bases, with 13 bases sitting between them. Germline V lookup: CDR1 LGHNA, CDR2 YSLEER. The CDR3 is made up of 16 amino acids. CDR3 sequence reads: CASSPQARDSYNEQFF. In nucleotides, the CDR3 is TGCGCCAGCAGCCCTCAGGCGCGGGACTCCTACAATGAGCAGTTCTTC.

This clonotype was observed many times. The genes are TRBV6-5 and TRBJ1-5; 7 nucleotides match TRBD1. J lost 1 base, V lost 5 bases, and 8 bases had no gene match. Germline lookup yields CDR1 MNHEY and CDR2 SVGAGI. The CDR3 contains 16 residues. CDR3 residues: CASSPQGGGSNQPQHF. CDR3 coding DNA: TGTGCCAGCAGTCCCCAGGGAGGGGGCAGCAATCAGCCCCAGCATTTT.

This clonotype was seen many times. This chain links TRBV20-1 with TRBJ1-5; possibly TRBD1 for D (5 bases). Trimming pared 2 bases from V and 5 bases from J, leaving 13 bases between. CDR3 length: 14 amino acids. CDR1 DFQATT and CDR2 SNEGSKA come from the germline V gene (reference sequence). The CDR3 spells CSARFGPGDQPQHF. The CDR3 DNA follows: TGCAGTGCTAGATTCGGACCGGGGGATCAGCCCCAGCATTTT.

This clonotype was detected ten times or more. The gene calls are TRBV6-1 and TRBJ1-1; D call uncertain. V dropped 5 bases and J dropped 7 bases, with 14 bases sitting between them. The CDR3 is 13 amino acids. Germline lookup yields CDR1 MNHNS and CDR2 SASEGT. The CDR3 is CASSPSFGYEAFF. CDR3 coding DNA: TGTGCCAGCAGTCCAAGTTTCGGCTATGAAGCTTTCTTT.